The 16 T cell receptor beta chains below all came from one sample that was sequenced in a study of response to subunit inactivated influenza vaccine. Via MiXCR, TCRdb re-called the RT-PCR reads, giving one row per CDR3 protein. Here the sample spans hundreds of thousands of distinct CDR3 sequences, roughly 14% being singletons. The input for sequencing was PBMCs from blood, taken approximately 15 days before vaccination. These receptors originate from a middle-aged man who received an inactivated influenza vaccine.

The chain employs TRBV7-9 and TRBJ1-2; 7 nucleotides agree with TRBD1. The junction had 8 bases not matched to a gene; V was cut back by 0 bases and J by 7 bases. The CDR3 runs to 15 residues. Germline lookup yields CDR1 SEHNR and CDR2 FQNEAQ (reference sequence). The CDR3 region is CASSLAPRQGLGYTF. The CDR3 DNA is TGTGCCAGCAGCTTAGCGCCGAGACAGGGTCTTGGCTACACCTTC.

This clonotype was counted many times. The rearrangement uses TRBV28 and TRBJ2-1; D is unresolved. Between the trimmed V and J ends, which lost 2 bases and 5 bases, there was a span of 4 bases. The CDR3 length is 12 residues. CDR1 is MDHEN and CDR2 is SYDVKM in the germline V gene. CDR3 sequence reads: CASSLANNEQFF. The CDR3 DNA follows: TGTGCCAGCAGTTTAGCTAACAATGAGCAGTTCTTC.

This chain uses TRBV9 with TRBJ2-3; possibly TRBD2 for D (6 bases). Germline CDR1 is SGDLS and CDR2 is YYNGEE. The CDR3 is 15 residues long. The V gene lost 0 bases and the J gene lost 6 bases, with 14 bases spanning the gap. The DNA of the CDR3 is TGTGCCAGCAGCGTAGAGTCGGGAGTAAGGGATACGCAGTATTTT. This sequence encodes CASSVESGVRDTQYF.

This clonotype was counted a few times. This chain links TRBV6-6 with TRBJ1-2; D gene uncertain. This CDR3 has 11 residues. Germline values: CDR1 MNHNY, CDR2 SVGAGI (reference sequence). V dropped 6 bases and J dropped 4 bases, with 6 bases sitting between them. Written as DNA, the CDR3 is TGTGCCAGCAGCCAAACCTATGGCTACACCTTC. Translation: CASSQTYGYTF.

This chain joins TRBV30 and TRBJ2-7; 7 bases match TRBD2. The CDR3 runs 13 residues. V dropped 4 bases and J dropped 1; count of bases not matched to a gene: 4. Looked up from germline, CDR1 is GTSNPN and CDR2 is SVGIG (reference sequence). The CDR3 sequence: CAWTPGGSYEQYF. In nucleotides, the CDR3 is TGTGCCTGGACCCCGGGAGGATCCTACGAGCAGTACTTC.

The chain is built from TRBV4-2 and TRBJ1-3, with D perhaps TRBD1 (5 bases). Germline V gene data show CDR1 as LGHNA and CDR2 as YNFKEQ. V was clipped by 0 bases and J by 7 bases, with 13 bases between them. The CDR3 has 15 residues. As DNA, the CDR3 is TGTGCCAGCAGCCAAGAAGAGGGGTTGGGGAACACCATATATTTT. Translation: CASSQEEGLGNTIYF.

The V gene is TRBV30, the J gene TRBJ1-5; D perhaps matches TRBD1 (5 bases). CDR3 length: 15 residues. Trimming removed 0 bases from V and 1 base from J, with 10 bases in between. Per germline, CDR1 GTSNPN and CDR2 SVGIG (reference sequence). The CDR3 spells CAWSVLKGSNQPQHF. As DNA, the CDR3 is TGTGCCTGGAGTGTACTGAAGGGGAGCAATCAGCCCCAGCATTTT.

There are a few counts of this clonotype. This chain connects TRBV4-3 to TRBJ2-2; weak D call: TRBD2 (6 bases). Germline V gene sequence: CDR1 LGHNA, CDR2 YSLEER. Trimming stripped 4 bases from V and 3 bases from J, with 15 bases between. The length of the CDR3 is 16 residues. CDR3 amino acids: CASSRMRGGDTGELFF. The DNA of the CDR3 is TGCGCCAGCAGCCGTATGCGGGGCGGGGACACCGGGGAGCTGTTTTTT.

The chain joins TRBV7-2 to TRBJ2-7; D might be TRBD2 (5 bases). This CDR3 comprises 12 residues. Germline CDR1 reads SGHTA; CDR2 reads FQGNSA. The CDR3, as DNA: TGTGCTACCGGTAGCGACCCCTACGAGCAGTACTTC. Its translation is CATGSDPYEQYF.

The rearrangement links TRBV5-1 to TRBJ1-6; D unclear. V lost 1 base to trimming and J lost 8 bases, with 10 bases between them. There are 14 residues in the CDR3. Per the germline V gene, CDR1 is SGHRS and CDR2 is YFSETQ. The CDR3 nucleotides are TGCGCCAGCAGCTTGTACACGTTCGATTCACCCCTCCACTTT. Its translation: CASSLYTFDSPLHF. The entire variable domain, with the rest obtained from reference TRBV5-1 and TRBJ1-6, is as follows: KAGVTQTPRYLIKTRGQQVTLSCSPISGHRSVSWYQQTPGQGLQFLFEYFSETQRNKGNFPGRFSGRQFSNSRSEMNVSTLELGDSALYLCASSLYTFDSPLHFGNGTRLTVT.

This clonotype was picked up a small number of times. CDR3 nucleotide sequence: TGTGCCAGCAGTTTCCCCGGGGGCACTAGCGGGGGCCACACAGATACGCAGTATTTT. Protein sequence: CASSFPGGTSGGHTDTQYF. The J gene is TRBJ2-3, the V gene TRBV28; TRBD2 matches at 11 bases. The CDR3 contains 19 residues. With V trimmed by 3 bases and J by 2 bases, 13 bases remained unmatched. The V gene's germline CDR1 is MDHEN and CDR2 SYDVKM.

The chain combines TRBV5-1 with TRBJ2-2, with 8 positions matching TRBD2. This CDR3 is built from 17 residues. Germline V gene sequence: CDR1 SGHRS, CDR2 YFSETQ. Germline trimming cut 1 base from V and 2 bases from J; bases unmatched to any gene: 7. The CDR3 loop is CASSLSLRGENTGELFF. DNA for the CDR3: TGCGCCAGCAGCTTGTCGTTGCGGGGGGAAAACACCGGGGAGCTGTTTTTT.

V and J are TRBV7-3 and TRBJ2-7; 8 bases are shared with TRBD1. J gave up 4 bases and V 0 bases, and 5 bases lay outside the gene matches. Germline CDR1 is SGHTA and CDR2 is FQGTGA. The CDR3 covers 15 residues. The CDR3 DNA follows: TGTGCCAGCAGCTTAACGGGACAGGAAGGATACGAGCAGTACTTC. Amino acids: CASSLTGQEGYEQYF.

This clonotype was seen repeatedly, ten times or more. CDR3 bases: TGCAGCGTGGTACCAGCGGGCCCTTTCTACAATGAGCAGTTCTTC. This encodes CSVVPAGPFYNEQFF. The V and J genes are TRBV29-1 and TRBJ2-1; a weak D match, TRBD2 (6 bases). The germline V and J ends were trimmed by 6 bases and 3 bases, with 18 bases remaining between them. The CDR3 runs to 15 residues. CDR1 and CDR2 from the germline V gene are SQVTM and ANQGSEA.

This clonotype was detected many times. The rearrangement links TRBV27 to TRBJ2-7; tentatively, D is TRBD2 (6 bases). Between the trimmed V and J ends, which lost 5 bases and 0 bases, there was a span of 14 bases. From germline, CDR1 is MNHEY and CDR2 SMNVEV (reference sequence). CDR3 length: 15 residues. The CDR3 here is CASSPRPSASYEQYF. CDR3 sequence (DNA): TGTGCCAGCAGTCCCCGGCCTAGCGCCTCCTACGAGCAGTACTTC.

Only a few counts were recorded for this clonotype. The chain employs TRBV7-2 and TRBJ2-5; 10 bases align to TRBD2. Germline CDR1 reads SGHTA; CDR2 reads FQGNSA. With 8 bases clipped from V and 5 bases from J, the junction kept 5 bases outside the gene matches. The CDR3 sequence is 13 residues long. DNA for the CDR3: TGTGCCAGCCTTCGACTAGCGGGTGAGACCCAGTACTTC. Its translation: CASLRLAGETQYF.